This TCR beta chain derives from a study of cytomegalovirus exposure and HLA in healthy donors. General study points: In a later analysis, DRB1 alleles had the most associated TCRs; HLA-C alleles the fewest. Altogether, 160 or so TCR beta chains were recorded as cytomegalovirus-associated. A later analysis linked a missense variant in DCLRE1C to the trimming of TCR beta V and J genes.

Germline-derived CDR1 and CDR2 are MNHNS and SASEGT. CDR3 length: 14 residues. With V trimmed by 6 bases and J by 0 bases, 3 bases remained unmatched. PCR involved 60 Vbeta and 13 Jbeta primers. This table comes from immunoSEQ multiplex PCR, and its TCRdb copy is limited to in-frame clones, with some not included. The table includes 200,000 to 250,000 clones, approximately 70% detected once. A remark on this clone: Antigen: not known.

The sequence was obtained from a woman aged 30 to 39 in good health and CMV-seronegative. The sample comprised PBMCs. This sequence joins TRBV6-1 and TRBJ1-1; 8 nucleotides match TRBD1. In DNA, the CDR3 is TGTGCCAGCAGCCGGACAGGGATGAACACTGAAGCTTTCTTT. This codes for CASSRTGMNTEAFF.